This entry lists 30 T cell receptor beta chains sequenced from one sample in a study of blood T cells in healthy people across ages. Then a second PCR, running roughly 6 to 12 cycles, was carried out with a sample-barcoded 5' primer and a J-beta primer mix. TCRdb itself ran the 5' RACE reads through MiXCR, one entry per CDR3 protein. This sample has 700,000 to 950,000 distinct CDR3 sequences, with roughly 60% found just once. Source material: blood. The receptors originated from a man aged 25-40 years in good health.

The chain joins TRBV24-1 to TRBJ2-1, with D unclear. The V gene lost 4 bases and the J gene lost 1 base, with 16 bases spanning the gap. The germline gives CDR1 KGHDR, CDR2 SFDVKD. There are 17 residues in the CDR3. CDR3 residues: CATSEQKQFLSYNEQFF. DNA of the CDR3: TGTGCCACCAGTGAGCAAAAACAGTTCTTATCCTACAATGAGCAGTTCTTC.

About this clonotype itself: Its ends do not fully match the called genes, so a read error is possible. The chain combines TRBV12-3 or TRBV12-4 with TRBJ2-3, with D possibly being TRBD2 (7 bases). This CDR3 is 16 amino acids long. The CDR3: CASSLVGGLRRDTQYF. The CDR3 nucleotides are TGTGCCAGCAGCTTAGTCGGGGGGCTGCGGCGGGATACGCAGTATTTT.

The sample holds one count of this clonotype. The V and J genes are TRBV30 and TRBJ2-7, with TRBD2 as a possible D gene (6 bases). The germline CDR1 and CDR2 sequences are GTSNPN and SVGIG (reference sequence). Trimming left V 5 bases short and J 7 bases short, with 18 bases between. The CDR3 sequence is 13 residues long. The CDR3 protein is CAWGAGGYNEQYF. CDR3 DNA sequence: TGTGCCTGGGGTGCCGGGGGATACAATGAGCAGTACTTC.

This clonotype has more than one count but fewer than ten. The rearrangement joins TRBV27 to TRBJ2-7; D is undetermined. Germline V gene sequence: CDR1 MNHEY, CDR2 SMNVEV (reference sequence). Trimming took off 5 bases at V and 5 bases at J, with 19 bases between the two ends. This CDR3 has 15 residues. CDR3 bases: TGTGCCAGCAGTACGAGTCCGGCGTCAACTAACGAGCAGTACTTC. Translation: CASSTSPASTNEQYF.

This clonotype was detected once. J is TRBJ1-2 and V is TRBV5-1; D might be TRBD1 (5 bases). CDR3 size: 13 residues. Germline V CDR1 and CDR2: SGHRS, YFSETQ. V was pared by 3 bases and J by 13 bases, with 19 bases between. This CDR3 reads CASSSGLKGGGTF. CDR3 coding DNA: TGCGCCAGCAGCTCTGGACTCAAGGGTGGGGGCACCTTC.

A few counts support this clonotype. The rearrangement links TRBV20-1 to TRBJ2-5; tentatively, D is TRBD2 (6 bases). Trimming left V 3 bases short and J 4 bases short, with 15 bases between. The CDR3 sequence is 14 residues long. Germline V CDR1 and CDR2: DFQATT, SNEGSKA (reference sequence). The CDR3 region has the DNA TGCAGTGCTAGTCGGGCGGGATACGCAGAGACCCAGTACTTC. Residues: CSASRAGYAETQYF.

This clonotype was seen more than once but under ten times. V and J are TRBV12-3 or TRBV12-4 and TRBJ2-6, with TRBD2 as a possible D gene (6 bases). V was pared by 6 bases and J by 0 bases, with 9 bases between. This CDR3 contains 15 residues. CDR3 sequence: CASSQDYSGANVLTF. In DNA, the CDR3 is TGTGCCAGCAGCCAGGACTACTCTGGGGCCAACGTCCTGACTTTC.

The rearrangement joins TRBV29-1 to TRBJ2-7, with a tentative D call TRBD1 (5 bases). Per the germline V gene, CDR1 is SQVTM and CDR2 is ANQGSEA. The CDR3 loop spans 12 amino acids. Trimming left V 6 bases short and J 0 bases short, with 9 bases between. CDR3 protein: CSVAQGSYEQYF. In DNA form, the CDR3 reads TGCAGCGTCGCTCAGGGCTCCTACGAGCAGTACTTC.

The count of this clonotype is one. This chain joins TRBV20-1 and TRBJ2-3; D gene ambiguous. The V gene lost 2 bases and the J gene lost 4 bases, with 10 bases spanning the gap. This CDR3 is built from 13 residues. CDR1 and CDR2 (germline): DFQATT, SNEGSKA (reference sequence). This CDR3 reads CSARLEFPDTQYF. The CDR3 coding sequence is TGCAGTGCTAGACTAGAGTTCCCAGATACGCAGTATTTT.

The chain couples TRBV24-1 to TRBJ1-2; TRBD1 is a possible D gene (6 bases). The ends were cut back, 4 bases at V and 8 bases at J, with 16 bases in the middle. This CDR3 spans 14 amino acids. Germline V gene lookup returns CDR1 KGHDR and CDR2 SFDVKD. The CDR3 DNA reads TGTGCCACCAGTGAGGCGGGGACAAGGCGCGGCTACACCTTC. Translated, it gives CATSEAGTRRGYTF.

The chain uses TRBV7-9 and TRBJ1-4; 11 nucleotides line up with TRBD1. Germline CDR1 reads SEHNR; CDR2 reads FQNEAQ (reference sequence). J was trimmed by 0 bases and V by 4 bases; bases with no gene match: 7. CDR3 length: 18 amino acids. CDR3 DNA: TGTGCCAGCAGCTCCCCCCCGGGACAGGGGGCAACTAATGAAAAACTGTTTTTT. Translated, it gives CASSSPPGQGATNEKLFF.

The rearrangement joins TRBV7-2 to TRBJ1-2; D is ambiguous. CDR3 size: 11 residues. Germline V gives CDR1 SGHTA, CDR2 FQGNSA. Deletions cut 10 bases from V and 8 bases from J, with 14 bases between. Here the CDR3 reads CATVHEEGYTF. The CDR3, as DNA: TGTGCCACCGTCCACGAGGAGGGCTACACCTTC.

This clonotype was counted a few times. This chain joins TRBV6-1 and TRBJ2-5; D possibly matches TRBD1 or TRBD2 (5 bases each). The length of the CDR3 is 15 residues. V was cut by 2 bases and J by 7 bases, with 17 bases left in between. Per the germline V gene, CDR1 is MNHNS and CDR2 is SASEGT. This CDR3 is CASSEPGTGLGTQYF. The DNA for the CDR3 is TGTGCCAGCAGTGAACCAGGGACCGGGCTTGGGACCCAGTACTTC.

The rearrangement links TRBV7-7 to TRBJ2-1, with D possibly matching TRBD1 (6 bases). V lost 0 bases to trimming and J lost 5 bases, with 11 bases between them. The CDR3 contains 15 residues. Germline V lookup: CDR1 SSHAT, CDR2 FNYEAQ (reference sequence). Here the CDR3 DNA reads TGTGCCAGCAGCTTAGCCCCAGGGGTGAACAATGAGCAGTTCTTC. Protein: CASSLAPGVNNEQFF.

The V and J genes are TRBV15 and TRBJ2-7; D not resolved. This CDR3 is built from 15 residues. Germline V gives CDR1 LNHNV, CDR2 YYDKDF (reference sequence). The ends were cut back, 0 bases at V and 0 bases at J, with 9 bases in the middle. CDR3 bases: TGTGCCACCAGCAGAGATCTGGCAAGCTCCTACGAGCAGTACTTC. Translation gives CATSRDLASSYEQYF.

This clonotype was observed a handful of times. The chain has TRBV29-1 and TRBJ2-1; 8 bases map to TRBD1. This CDR3 contains 15 residues. Germline loops: CDR1 SQVTM, CDR2 ANQGSEA. Losses at the gene ends were 5 bases for V and 8 bases for J; bases not matched to a gene: 14. The CDR3 DNA follows: TGCAGCGTTCTCATGACAGGGGCCGCAACCGATGAGCAGTTCTTC. Residues: CSVLMTGAATDEQFF.

In nucleotides, the CDR3 is TGTGCCAGCAGTGCGATAGGACCGGAAAACAATTCACCCCTCCACTTT. This encodes CASSAIGPENNSPLHF. This chain uses TRBV25-1 with TRBJ1-6; D gene ambiguous. Germline CDR1 reads MGHDK; CDR2 reads SYGVNS. V lost 4 bases, J lost 7 bases, and 17 bases lay in between. The CDR3 length is 16 residues. Supplemented by reference TRBV25-1 and TRBJ1-6, the full variable domain reads EADIYQTPRYLVIGTGKKITLECSQTMGHDKMYWYQQDPGMELHLIHYSYGVNSTEKGDLSSESTVSRIRTEHFPLTLESARPSHTSQYLCASSAIGPENNSPLHFGNGTRLTVT.

This chain links TRBV6-5 with TRBJ2-7; 8 positions match TRBD1. Germline CDR1 reads MNHEY; CDR2 reads SVGAGI. J lost 6 bases, V lost 2 bases, and 6 bases had no gene match. The CDR3 has 14 amino acids. The CDR3, as DNA: TGTGCCAGCAGTTACGGCAGACAGGGGTCCGAGCAGTACTTC. It translates to CASSYGRQGSEQYF.

The chain carries TRBV12-3 or TRBV12-4 and TRBJ1-1; D is unclear. This CDR3 is 14 amino acids long. V lost 6 bases and J lost 1, with 12 bases in between. CDR3 in amino acids: CASSRSGQNTEAFF. The DNA of the CDR3 is TGTGCCAGCAGCCGATCAGGTCAGAACACTGAAGCTTTCTTT.

The chain uses TRBV20-1 and TRBJ2-3, with 9 nucleotides matching TRBD2. With V trimmed by 3 bases and J by 1 base, 8 bases remained unmatched. This CDR3 is built from 16 residues. The germline V gene encodes CDR1 DFQATT and CDR2 SNEGSKA (reference sequence). The CDR3 nucleotides are TGCAGTGCTAGGGCGGGGGGGGCACACGGCACAGATACGCAGTATTTT. Protein sequence: CSARAGGAHGTDTQYF.

The chain has TRBV20-1 and TRBJ2-1; 9 nucleotides line up with TRBD1. The CDR3 runs 13 residues. V gave up 8 bases and J gave up 8 bases; unmatched junction bases: 10. Per the germline V gene, CDR1 is DFQATT and CDR2 is SNEGSKA (reference sequence). The CDR3 reads CSTHGTGYDEQFF. The CDR3 coding sequence is TGCAGTACTCACGGGACAGGGTATGATGAGCAGTTCTTC.

This clonotype was detected a few times. This chain uses TRBV29-1 with TRBJ2-3; D remains unclear. Trimming took 0 bases from V and 3 from J, leaving 13 bases between them. There are 15 residues in the CDR3. Germline CDR1 SQVTM, CDR2 ANQGSEA. CDR3 in amino acids: CSVEDPHRSTDTQYF. CDR3 nucleotides: TGCAGCGTTGAAGATCCCCATCGGTCTACAGATACGCAGTATTTT.

J is TRBJ1-2 and V is TRBV12-3 or TRBV12-4; tentatively, D is TRBD1 (6 bases). V was clipped by 5 bases and J by 4 bases, with 17 bases between them. The CDR3 has 15 amino acids. The CDR3 region is CASSPGVTGIYGYTF. CDR3 in DNA: TGTGCCAGCAGTCCAGGGGTTACAGGGATCTATGGCTACACCTTC.

The chain joins TRBV20-1 to TRBJ2-7; 8 bases are a match to TRBD2. Per the germline V gene, CDR1 is DFQATT and CDR2 is SNEGSKA (reference sequence). The junction had 8 bases not matched to a gene; V was cut back by 1 base and J by 3 bases. There are 15 residues in the CDR3. In nucleotides, the CDR3 is TGCAGTGCTAGAGTTCCGGGACTAGAATTCTACGAGCAGTACTTC. This translates into CSARVPGLEFYEQYF.

This clonotype was detected a few times. The V call is TRBV20-1, the J call TRBJ1-2; 7 bases fit TRBD1. Germline V lookup: CDR1 DFQATT, CDR2 SNEGSKA (reference sequence). This CDR3 has 14 amino acids. The junction had 14 bases not matched to a gene; V was cut back by 6 bases and J by 7 bases. The chain's CDR3 is CSARDSVLWGGYTF. CDR3 nucleotide sequence: TGCAGTGCCCGGGACAGCGTCCTATGGGGTGGCTACACCTTC.

This clonotype is a singleton in its sample. V and J are TRBV6-1 and TRBJ2-2; possibly TRBD2 for D (6 bases). Trimming removed 7 bases from V and 2 bases from J, with 11 bases in between. The CDR3 totals 14 residues. Germline V gene lookup returns CDR1 MNHNS and CDR2 SASEGT. The CDR3 protein is CASKGDLNTGELFF. DNA for the CDR3: TGTGCCAGCAAAGGGGACTTAAACACCGGGGAGCTGTTTTTT.

The chain links TRBV28 to TRBJ2-3; the D is unclear. Germline V gives CDR1 MDHEN, CDR2 SYDVKM. The germline V and J ends were trimmed by 5 bases and 2 bases, with 17 bases remaining between them. The CDR3 contains 16 residues. CDR3 DNA sequence: TGTGCCAGCAGTGCCATGGGCAGTCAGCACACAGATACGCAGTATTTT. Translating gives CASSAMGSQHTDTQYF.

This clonotype appeared a few times. The chain uses TRBV30 and TRBJ2-5; D is uncertain. The V gene's germline CDR1 is GTSNPN and CDR2 SVGIG (reference sequence). The V gene lost 2 bases and the J gene lost 5 bases, with 12 bases spanning the gap. The CDR3 extends over 13 amino acids. CDR3 loop: CAWSPGRVETQYF. As DNA, the CDR3 is TGTGCCTGGAGTCCCGGACGGGTGGAGACCCAGTACTTC.

This clonotype was counted ten times or more. The chain has TRBV12-3 or TRBV12-4 and TRBJ2-6, with D unresolved. V was shortened by 10 bases and J by 0 bases, with 4 bases between the two germline ends. The CDR3 has 12 amino acids. DNA of the CDR3: TGTGCCACATTCTCTGGGGCCAACGTCCTGACTTTC. Its protein is CATFSGANVLTF.

This clonotype was detected only a few times. This chain joins TRBV12-3 or TRBV12-4 and TRBJ2-7; TRBD1 is a possible D gene (5 bases). There are 14 residues in the CDR3. V lost 7 bases and J 1 base, leaving 14 bases between the germline ends. The CDR3 spells CASTWQGSSYEQYF. In DNA, the CDR3 is TGTGCCAGCACCTGGCAGGGTTCATCCTACGAGCAGTACTTC.